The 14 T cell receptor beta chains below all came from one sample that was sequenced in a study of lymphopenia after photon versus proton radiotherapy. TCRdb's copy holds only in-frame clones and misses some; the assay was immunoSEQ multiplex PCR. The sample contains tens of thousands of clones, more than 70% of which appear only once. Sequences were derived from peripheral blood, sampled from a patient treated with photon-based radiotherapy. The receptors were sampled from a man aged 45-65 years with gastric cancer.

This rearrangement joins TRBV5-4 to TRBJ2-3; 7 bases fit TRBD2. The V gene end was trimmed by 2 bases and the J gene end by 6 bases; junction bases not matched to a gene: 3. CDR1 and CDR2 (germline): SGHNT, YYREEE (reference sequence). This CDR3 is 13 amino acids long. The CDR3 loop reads CASSFLSGDTQYF. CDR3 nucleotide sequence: TGTGCCAGCAGCTTCCTTAGCGGGGATACGCAGTATTTT.

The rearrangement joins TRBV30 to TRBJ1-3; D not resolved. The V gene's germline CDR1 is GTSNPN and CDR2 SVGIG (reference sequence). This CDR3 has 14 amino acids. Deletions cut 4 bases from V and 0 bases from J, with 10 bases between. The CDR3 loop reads CAWKSALSGNTIYF. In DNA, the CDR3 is TGTGCCTGGAAGTCTGCGCTCTCTGGAAACACCATATATTTT.

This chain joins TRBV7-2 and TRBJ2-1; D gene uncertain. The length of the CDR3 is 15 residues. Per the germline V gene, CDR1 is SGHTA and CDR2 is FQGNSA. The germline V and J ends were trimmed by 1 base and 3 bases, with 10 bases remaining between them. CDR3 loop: CASSLDRNHYNEQFF. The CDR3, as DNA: TGTGCCAGCAGCTTAGACCGGAACCACTACAATGAGCAGTTCTTC.

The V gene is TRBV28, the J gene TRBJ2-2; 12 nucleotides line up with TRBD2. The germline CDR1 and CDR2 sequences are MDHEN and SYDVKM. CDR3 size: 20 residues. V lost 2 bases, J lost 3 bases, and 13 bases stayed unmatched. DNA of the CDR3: TGTGCCAGCAGTTTAGGCCCCCCGCTAGCGGGAGGGCCCGACACCGGGGAGCTGTTTTTT. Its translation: CASSLGPPLAGGPDTGELFF. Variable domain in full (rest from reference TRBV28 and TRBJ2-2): DVKVTQSSRYLVKRTGEKVFLECVQDMDHENMFWYRQDPGLGLRLIYFSYDVKMKEKGDIPEGYSVSREKKERFSLILESASTNQTSMYLCASSLGPPLAGGPDTGELFFGEGSRLTVL.

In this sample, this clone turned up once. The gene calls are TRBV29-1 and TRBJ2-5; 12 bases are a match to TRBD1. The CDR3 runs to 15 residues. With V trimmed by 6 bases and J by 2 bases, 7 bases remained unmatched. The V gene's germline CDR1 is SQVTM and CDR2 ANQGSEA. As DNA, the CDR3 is TGCAGCGTCACCGGGACAGGGGGCGGACAAGAGACCCAGTACTTC. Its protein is CSVTGTGGGQETQYF.

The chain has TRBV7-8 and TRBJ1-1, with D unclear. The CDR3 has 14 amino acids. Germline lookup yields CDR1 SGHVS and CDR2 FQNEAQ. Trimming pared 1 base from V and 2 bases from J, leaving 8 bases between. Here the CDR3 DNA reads TGTGCCAGCAGCTTAGTTACGGGAAACACTGAAGCTTTCTTT. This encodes CASSLVTGNTEAFF.

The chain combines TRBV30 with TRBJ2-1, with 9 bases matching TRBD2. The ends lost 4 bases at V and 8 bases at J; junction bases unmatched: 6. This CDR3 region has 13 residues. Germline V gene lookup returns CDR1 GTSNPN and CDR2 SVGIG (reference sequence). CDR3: CAWTAGGGDEQFF. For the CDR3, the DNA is TGTGCCTGGACTGCGGGAGGGGGCGATGAGCAGTTCTTC. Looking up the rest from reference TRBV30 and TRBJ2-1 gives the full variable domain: SQTIHQWPATLVQPVGSPLSLECTVEGTSNPNLYWYRQAAGRGLQLLFYSVGIGQISSEVPQNLSASRPQDRQFILSSKKLLLSDSGFYLCAWTAGGGDEQFFGPGTRLTVL.

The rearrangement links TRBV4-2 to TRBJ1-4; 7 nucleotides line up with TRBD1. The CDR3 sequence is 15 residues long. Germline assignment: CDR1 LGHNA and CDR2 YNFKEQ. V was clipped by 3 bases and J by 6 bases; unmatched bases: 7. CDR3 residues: CASSQGQLGDEKLFF. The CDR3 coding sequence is TGTGCCAGCAGCCAGGGACAGTTAGGGGATGAAAAACTGTTTTTT.

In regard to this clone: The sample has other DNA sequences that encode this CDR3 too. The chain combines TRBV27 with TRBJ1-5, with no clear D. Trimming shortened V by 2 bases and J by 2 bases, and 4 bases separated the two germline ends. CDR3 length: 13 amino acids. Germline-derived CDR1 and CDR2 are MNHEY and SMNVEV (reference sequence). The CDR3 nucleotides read TGTGCCAGCAGTTTACAGGGCAATCAGCCCCAGCATTTT. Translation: CASSLQGNQPQHF.

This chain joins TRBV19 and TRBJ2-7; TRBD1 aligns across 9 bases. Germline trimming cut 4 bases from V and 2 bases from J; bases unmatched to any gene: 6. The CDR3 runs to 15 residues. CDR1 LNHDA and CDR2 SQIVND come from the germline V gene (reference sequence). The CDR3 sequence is CASSTRDRDPYEQYF. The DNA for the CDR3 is TGTGCCAGTAGTACCCGGGACAGGGACCCCTACGAGCAGTACTTC.

CDR3 loop: CASSEAATSPYEQYF. The CDR3 bases are TGTGCCAGCAGTGAAGCGGCGACTAGTCCCTACGAGCAGTACTTC. This rearrangement joins TRBV6-1 to TRBJ2-7; weak D call: TRBD2 (6 bases). The germline gives CDR1 MNHNS, CDR2 SASEGT. The CDR3 contains 15 residues. The germline V and J ends were trimmed by 0 bases and 2 bases, with 11 bases remaining between them.

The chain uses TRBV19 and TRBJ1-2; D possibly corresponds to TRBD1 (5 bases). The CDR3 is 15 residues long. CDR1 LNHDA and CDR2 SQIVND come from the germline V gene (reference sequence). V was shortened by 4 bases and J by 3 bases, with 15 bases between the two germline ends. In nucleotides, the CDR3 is TGTGCCAGTAGTACCCGAAGGGACTTCGACTATGGCTACACCTTC. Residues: CASSTRRDFDYGYTF.

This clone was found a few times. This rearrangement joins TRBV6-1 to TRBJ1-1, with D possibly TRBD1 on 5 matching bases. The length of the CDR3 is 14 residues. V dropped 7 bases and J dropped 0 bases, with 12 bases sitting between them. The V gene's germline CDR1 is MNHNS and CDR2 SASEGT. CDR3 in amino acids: CASKVRDLNTEAFF. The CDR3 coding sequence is TGTGCCAGCAAGGTCAGGGATTTGAACACTGAAGCTTTCTTT.

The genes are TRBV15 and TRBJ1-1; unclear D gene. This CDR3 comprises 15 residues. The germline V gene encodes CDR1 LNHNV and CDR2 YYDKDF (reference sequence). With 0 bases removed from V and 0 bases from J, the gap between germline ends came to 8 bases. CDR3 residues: CATSRDKIMNTEAFF. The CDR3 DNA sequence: TGTGCCACCAGCAGAGATAAGATTATGAACACTGAAGCTTTCTTT.